This T cell receptor beta chain is from a study of blood T cell repertoires in COVID-19. Background on the study: Samples of COVID-19 (acute and convalescent) were obtained from the United States, Italy and Spain.

J was trimmed by 5 bases and V by 4 bases; bases with no gene match: 5. CDR1 and CDR2 (germline): ENHRY, SYGVKD. The CDR3 has 16 amino acids. Per the original methods: How many nucleated cells were present was estimated from reference gene primer amplification. Measured with immunoSEQ multiplex PCR; TCRdb has only the in-frame clones, and not every one. Clone size and the V and J calls come from that table; the DNA yielded D and trimming. Of 100,000 or so clones listed, roughly 92% are singletons. Patients of the Seattle cohort, enrolled during active infection, were followed longitudinally. This chain links TRBV10-3 with TRBJ2-3; the match to TRBD2 covers 14 bases. Input material: peripheral blood. This clonotype was sampled from a woman aged 50 to 65 with COVID-19, enrolled during active disease. For the CDR3, the DNA is TGTGCCATCAGTGGATCGACTAGCGGGGGGGGAGATACGCAGTATTTT. This sequence encodes CAISGSTSGGGDTQYF.